These T cell receptor beta chains were read from a single sample in a study of blood T cell repertoires in COVID-19. TCRdb keeps only in-frame clones here, not all; method: immunoSEQ multiplex PCR. The top ten hold 4% to 6% of the sample, which has around 210,000 clones, 65% to 90% seen once. The sequenced sample was peripheral blood. These receptor sequences come from a man aged 45-65 years with COVID-19, enrolled during active disease. Both conserved end residues are part of each CDR3. A D gene is named only where the DNA matches it firmly. Clone size is not always given. Where it is, it says once, few, many or a class for expanded clones.

v_call	d_call	j_call	clone_size	cdr3_aa	cdr3_nt
TRBV7-3	NA	TRBJ1-2	few	CASSPGGLGGYTF	TGTGCCAGCAGCCCCGGGGGATTGGGAGGCTACACCTTC
TRBV9	TRBD2	TRBJ2-3	NA	CASSPEAGGPLDTQYF	TGTGCCAGCAGCCCCGAAGCGGGGGGGCCATTGGATACGCAGTATTTT
TRBV6-5	NA	TRBJ1-2	NA	CASSYLGAPQGYTF	TGTGCCAGCAGTTACTTGGGAGCGCCTCAGGGCTACACCTTC
TRBV2	TRBD2	TRBJ2-2	few	CASSEQETSEDTGELFF	TGTGCCAGCAGTGAACAAGAGACTAGCGAGGACACCGGGGAGCTGTTTTTT
TRBV4-1	NA	TRBJ1-1	NA	CASSRQANTEAFF	TGCGCCAGCAGCAGGCAGGCGAACACTGAAGCTTTCTTT
TRBV27	NA	TRBJ2-3	NA	CASSSLRTGMGKGTQYF	TGTGCCAGCAGTTCTCTCCGTACCGGGATGGGGAAGGGTACGCAGTATTTT
TRBV10-2	NA	TRBJ1-1	NA	CATARMNTEAFF	TGCGCCACCGCCAGGATGAACACTGAAGCTTTCTTT
TRBV2	NA	TRBJ2-2	NA	CASSEISSGQTGELFF	TGTGCCAGCAGTGAAATCTCCTCAGGGCAAACTGGGGAGCTGTTTTTT
TRBV7-3	TRBD1	TRBJ2-5	NA	CASSLGQGITKQETQYF	TGTGCCAGCAGCTTGGGACAGGGGATAACTAAGCAAGAGACCCAGTACTTC
TRBV29-1	NA	TRBJ2-1	once	CSVARGGGHNEQFF	TGCAGCGTAGCTAGGGGAGGAGGCCACAATGAGCAGTTCTTC
TRBV5-5	NA	TRBJ2-1	NA	CASSLVTSRYNEQFF	TGTGCCAGCAGCTTGGTAACTAGTCGATACAATGAGCAGTTCTTC
TRBV20-1	TRBD2	TRBJ2-7	NA	CSASIAPGLAGGPPYEQYF	TGCAGTGCTAGTATCGCCCCGGGACTAGCGGGGGGCCCCCCCTACGAGCAGTACTTC
TRBV7-2	NA	TRBJ1-2	NA	CASSFEQGVYGYTF	TGTGCCAGCAGCTTTGAACAGGGTGTGTATGGCTACACCTTC
TRBV12-3/TRBV12-4	TRBD1	TRBJ1-1	NA	CASSLTGYTEAFF	TGTGCCAGCAGTTTGACAGGGTACACTGAAGCTTTCTTT
TRBV6-5	NA	TRBJ1-6	NA	CASSSGLYNSPLHF	TGTGCCAGCAGCTCGGGACTGTATAATTCACCCCTCCACTTT
TRBV4-1	TRBD2	TRBJ2-1	NA	CASSHREGAVISYNEQFF	TGCGCCAGCAGCCACAGGGAGGGAGCCGTGATATCCTACAATGAGCAGTTCTTC
TRBV19	TRBD1	TRBJ2-2	NA	CASSIRDRVNTGELFF	TGTGCCAGTAGTATTAGGGACAGGGTGAACACCGGGGAGCTGTTTTTT
TRBV4-1	NA	TRBJ2-1	NA	CASMGGASSYNEQFF	TGCGCCAGCATGGGGGGGGCCAGCTCCTACAATGAGCAGTTCTTC
TRBV12-3/TRBV12-4	NA	TRBJ2-2	NA	CASSPVRDGELFF	TGTGCCAGCAGCCCAGTCAGGGACGGGGAGCTGTTTTTT
TRBV7-9	TRBD2	TRBJ2-3	NA	CASRSVTSGGTDTQYF	TGTGCCAGCAGGTCCGTGACTAGCGGGGGCACAGATACGCAGTATTTT
TRBV3-1/TRBV3-2	TRBD2	TRBJ2-2	NA	CASSPSTRFPPGTSLYTGELFF	TGTGCCAGCAGCCCTTCTACCAGATTTCCTCCCGGGACTAGTTTGTACACCGGGGAGCTGTTTTTT
TRBV11-2	TRBD2	TRBJ2-7	few	CASSQSGGLYEQYF	TGTGCCAGCAGCCAAAGCGGGGGGCTCTACGAGCAGTACTTC
TRBV7-2	TRBD1	TRBJ2-2	NA	CASSPNRGLATGELFF	TGTGCCAGCAGCCCGAACAGGGGGCTGGCCACCGGGGAGCTGTTTTTT
TRBV10-3	TRBD2	TRBJ2-2	NA	CAISAREGNTGELFF	TGTGCCATCAGTGCCAGGGAGGGGAACACCGGGGAGCTGTTTTTT
TRBV4-3	TRBD2	TRBJ2-7	NA	CASSHGLAGHEQYF	TGCGCCAGCAGTCATGGACTAGCGGGCCACGAGCAGTACTTC
TRBV9	TRBD1	TRBJ2-5	NA	CASSQGQGTQYF	TGTGCCAGCAGCCAAGGACAGGGGACCCAGTACTTC
TRBV2	TRBD2	TRBJ2-3	NA	CASRTSVVTDTQYF	TGTGCCAGCCGGACTAGCGTGGTAACAGATACGCAGTATTTT
TRBV10-1	NA	TRBJ2-7	NA	CASKSVAGPYEQYF	TGCGCCAGCAAGAGTGTGGCAGGGCCCTACGAGCAGTACTTC
TRBV6-5	NA	TRBJ2-1	NA	CASSYDYPSYNEQFF	TGTGCCAGCAGTTATGACTACCCATCCTACAATGAGCAGTTCTTC
TRBV3-1/TRBV3-2	TRBD2	TRBJ2-1	NA	CASSLRGTSGNEQFF	TGTGCCAGCAGCCTACGAGGGACTAGCGGGAATGAGCAGTTCTTC
TRBV6-5	NA	TRBJ1-2	NA	CASSYSGDYGYTF	TGTGCCAGCAGTTACTCAGGGGACTATGGCTACACCTTC
TRBV7-8	NA	TRBJ2-3	few	CASSRPTGRMRTDTQYF	TGTGCCAGCAGCCGACCGACAGGGAGGATGCGCACAGATACGCAGTATTTT
TRBV5-1	TRBD1	TRBJ1-2	NA	CASSWGQSNYGYTF	TGCGCCAGCAGCTGGGGACAGTCCAACTATGGCTACACCTTC
TRBV4-3	NA	TRBJ1-3	NA	CASSQDWLGNTIYF	TGCGCCAGCAGCCAAGATTGGCTTGGAAACACCATATATTTT
TRBV5-1	NA	TRBJ2-7	NA	CASSLGLNRDEQYF	TGCGCCAGCAGCTTGGGGTTAAATCGAGACGAGCAGTACTTC
TRBV11-2	NA	TRBJ2-5	few	CASSRERQETQYF	TGTGCCAGCAGCCGCGAGAGACAAGAGACCCAGTACTTC